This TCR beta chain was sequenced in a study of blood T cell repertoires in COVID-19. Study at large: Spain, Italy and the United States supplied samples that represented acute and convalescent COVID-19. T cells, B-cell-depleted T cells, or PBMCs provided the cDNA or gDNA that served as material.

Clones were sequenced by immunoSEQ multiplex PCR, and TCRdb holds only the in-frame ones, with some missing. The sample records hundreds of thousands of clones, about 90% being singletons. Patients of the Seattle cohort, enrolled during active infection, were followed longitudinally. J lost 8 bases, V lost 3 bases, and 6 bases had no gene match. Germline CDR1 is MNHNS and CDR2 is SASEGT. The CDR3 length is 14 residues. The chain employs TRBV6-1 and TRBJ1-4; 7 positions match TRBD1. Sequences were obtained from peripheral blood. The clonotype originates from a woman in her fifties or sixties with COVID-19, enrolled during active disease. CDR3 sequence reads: CASSDDRAVEKLFF. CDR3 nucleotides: TGTGCCAGCAGTGACGACAGGGCGGTCGAAAAACTGTTTTTT.